These T cell receptor beta chains were read from a single sample in a study. Sequenced by immunoSEQ multiplex PCR; TCRdb stores in-frame clones only, minus some. The data contain nearly 70,000 clones, 80% to 95% of them seen just once; the ten biggest clones take up 4.4%. Specimen: PBMCs. All receptors derive from a man aged 35 to 55 with rheumatoid arthritis. Both conserved end residues are part of each CDR3. D genes are given only for firm matches. Some rows mark clone size as missing; the rest say once, few, many or name a class of expanded clone.

d_call j_call v_call clone_size cdr3_nt cdr3_aa
TRBD2 TRBJ2-1 TRBV30 once TGTGCCTGGACCCTGCGCGGCGGGAGTAACAATGAGCAGTTCTTC CAWTLRGGSNNEQFF
TRBD1 TRBJ1-5 TRBV29-1 - TGCAGCGTACCCGGACAGGGCAATCAGCCCCAGCATTTT CSVPGQGNQPQHF
- TRBJ1-5 TRBV2 - TGTGCCACGGCAGAATATAGCAATCAGCCCCAGCATTTT CATAEYSNQPQHF
TRBD1 TRBJ1-4 TRBV6-5 - TGTGCCAGCAGTTCAGGGGGAGCTGAAAAACTGTTTTTT CASSSGGAEKLFF
- TRBJ1-1 TRBV7-9 - TGTGCCAGCAGCTTAGGAGTGGACACTGAAGCTTTCTTT CASSLGVDTEAFF
- TRBJ1-1 TRBV6-5 - TGTGCCAGCAGTTACTCGAGGGGAGGAGACGGCTACTTT CASSYSRGGDGYF
- TRBJ1-1 TRBV20-1 - TGCAGTGCTAGACGTAACACTGAAGCTTTCTTT CSARRNTEAFF
- TRBJ1-5 TRBV6-2/TRBV6-3 - TGTGCCAGCATCCCTCGGGCAGGCCCTTTTAGCAATCAGCCCCAGCATTTT CASIPRAGPFSNQPQHF
TRBD2 TRBJ2-7 TRBV9 - TGTGCCAGCAGCGTCTCCGGGACTACTGACTACGAGCAGTACTTC CASSVSGTTDYEQYF
TRBD2 TRBJ2-3 TRBV4-2 - TGTGCCAGCACCCTACTCGGACAAGCTCAGGGACTAGCGAACACAGATACGCAGTATTTT CASTLLGQAQGLANTDTQYF
- TRBJ1-2 TRBV9 - TGTGCCAGCAGCGTAGGGGGGAACTATGGCTACACCTTC CASSVGGNYGYTF
TRBD2 TRBJ2-1 TRBV7-2 once TGTGCCAGCAGCTTCCGCGGGGGGCCTACCTACAATGAGCAGTTCTTC CASSFRGGPTYNEQFF
TRBD2 TRBJ2-7 TRBV7-2 - TGTGCCAGCAGCTTGCGGACTAGCGGGAGTTTTGGCGAGCAGTACTTC CASSLRTSGSFGEQYF
- TRBJ2-5 TRBV6-2/TRBV6-3 - TGTGCCAGCAGTTACCCGCAGGGTGCGGGGGAGACCCAGTACTTC CASSYPQGAGETQYF
TRBD1 TRBJ2-7 TRBV7-9 - TGTGCCAGCAGCACGACAGGGGTCGAGCAGTACTTC CASSTTGVEQYF
TRBD1 TRBJ1-6 TRBV18 - TGTGCCAGCTCACCATTTGGACAGGGGAGTTCACCCCTCCACTTT CASSPFGQGSSPLHF
TRBD2 TRBJ2-7 TRBV11-2 - TGTGCCAGCAGCCCCCTCCTAGCGGGTGGATCTTACTACGAGCAGTACTTC CASSPLLAGGSYYEQYF
- TRBJ1-2 TRBV19 - TGTGCCAGTACCCCAGGTACGGCAGATAACTATGGCTACACCTTC CASTPGTADNYGYTF
- TRBJ1-2 TRBV2 - TGTGCCAGCAGTGTCTTTTACTTATCGAGAAATGGCTACACCTTC CASSVFYLSRNGYTF
- TRBJ2-1 TRBV24-1 - TGTGCCACCAGTGCCTCAACAGGCAACAATGAGCAGTTCTTC CATSASTGNNEQFF
TRBD1 TRBJ2-3 TRBV6-2/TRBV6-3 - TGTGCCAGCAGTTACCCCCCCGACAGGGCCAACACAGATACGCAGTATTTT CASSYPPDRANTDTQYF
- TRBJ1-1 TRBV27 - TGTGCCAGCAGTTTAGGGATCGGGAGCCCTGAAGCTTTCTTT CASSLGIGSPEAFF
- TRBJ2-1 TRBV6-5 once TGTGCCAGCAGCCCCCCGGAAGGGACTTTAAGGGGGCAGTTCTTC CASSPPEGTLRGQFF
- TRBJ2-7 TRBV19 - TGTGCCAGTAGTAATACAGTTTCCTACGAGCAGTACTTC CASSNTVSYEQYF
TRBD1 TRBJ2-1 TRBV29-1 - TGCAGCGTTGAATTGGACAGGGGGAATGAGCAGTTCTTC CSVELDRGNEQFF
TRBD1 TRBJ2-7 TRBV27 - TGTGCCAGCAGTTCGGACCGGGACAGGGGAACCTACGAGCAGTACTTC CASSSDRDRGTYEQYF
TRBD1 TRBJ1-2 TRBV28 - TGTGCCAGTTCGACAGGGCCTAACTATGGCTACACCTTC CASSTGPNYGYTF
- TRBJ2-7 TRBV3-1/TRBV3-2 - TGTGCCAGCAGCCAAGATGATGTAGGAAGACATTACGAGCAGTACTTC CASSQDDVGRHYEQYF
TRBD2 TRBJ2-1 TRBV6-5 - TGTGCCAGCAGGACCCCCGGCGGGGGATCAGGTGAGCAGTTCTTC CASRTPGGGSGEQFF
- TRBJ1-5 TRBV18 - TGTGCCAGCTCTCTTAATCGGGGAGGGCAGCCCCAGCATTTT CASSLNRGGQPQHF
- TRBJ1-3 TRBV12-5 - TGTGCTAGTGGTTTGGTACTTTCGGGGGGGGCGACTGGAAACACCATATATTTT CASGLVLSGGATGNTIYF
- TRBJ1-2 TRBV6-6 once TGTGCCAGCAGCCAGGCTAACTATGGCTACACCTTC CASSQANYGYTF
TRBD1 TRBJ1-1 TRBV18 - TGTGCCAGCTCACCGTCTGACAGGGGATCGGCTTTCTTT CASSPSDRGSAFF
TRBD2 TRBJ2-7 TRBV20-1 - TGCAGTGCTCGTGGACTAGCGGGACCCTCCTACGAGCAGTACTTC CSARGLAGPSYEQYF
TRBD2 TRBJ2-7 TRBV28 - TGTGCCAGCAGAAGGCGGAGCGGGGATACCTACGAGCAGTACTTC CASRRRSGDTYEQYF
TRBD1 TRBJ1-6 TRBV5-6 - TGTGCCAGCAGCTTGGGGGACAGGGAGGTCTCACCCCTCCACTTT CASSLGDREVSPLHF
TRBD1 TRBJ1-1 TRBV5-4 - TGTGCCAGCAGCCCAGGGACAGGGGGAGGCGTCACTGAAGCTTTCTTT CASSPGTGGGVTEAFF
TRBD1 TRBJ1-1 TRBV19 - TGTGCCAGTAGTCTCAGACAGGGGGCTGGGAACACTGAAGCTTTCTTT CASSLRQGAGNTEAFF
- TRBJ1-5 TRBV19 - TGTGCCAGTAGTATAGGGTGGGGGCGCGGCAATCAGCCCCAGCATTTT CASSIGWGRGNQPQHF
- TRBJ1-1 TRBV18 - TGTGCCAGCTCCCTAGGGGGGGCGAAGAACACTGAAGCTTTCTTT CASSLGGAKNTEAFF
- TRBJ1-2 TRBV7-9 - TGTGCCAGCACCTATCCCCGGGACGGAGCTAACTATGGCTACACCTTC CASTYPRDGANYGYTF
- TRBJ2-7 TRBV6-6 - TGTGCCAGCGGGACATCCTACGAGCAGTACTTC CASGTSYEQYF
TRBD1 TRBJ1-4 TRBV11-2 - TGTGCCAGCAGCTTGGGCGACAGGGAAGGCGAAAAACTGTTTTTT CASSLGDREGEKLFF
TRBD1 TRBJ1-1 TRBV25-1 - TGTGCCAGCAGCGAACCGGGACAGGGAAGCACTGAAGCTTTCTTT CASSEPGQGSTEAFF
- TRBJ2-1 TRBV6-5 once TGTGCCAGCAGGGACAGCTACTCCTACAATGAGCAGTTCTTC CASRDSYSYNEQFF
- TRBJ1-1 TRBV6-5 - TGTGCCACAGTCGGAGCCGGGAGGGCTGAAGCTTTCTTT CATVGAGRAEAFF
- TRBJ2-7 TRBV29-1 - TGCAGCGTTGAATCTGTGAGCTCCTACGAGCAGTACTTC CSVESVSSYEQYF